This T cell receptor (beta chain) came from a study of CD8 T cells in ankylosing spondylitis. Study-level findings and limits: Disease-linked clones, CD8+, were relatively rare in peripheral blood. Earlier literature documents some of the motif variants in reactive arthritis synovial fluid and blood. Matched synovial fluid from ankylosing spondylitis patients was reported to be enriched for disease-linked clones. A motif of fewer than ten highly homologous TCR beta variants was seen as apparently characteristic of ankylosing spondylitis blood.

As for this clonotype: Antigen: not known.

This CDR3 comprises 15 residues. Germline V lookup: CDR1 MDHEN, CDR2 SYDVKM. V dropped 4 bases and J dropped 2; count of bases not matched to a gene: 6. In making TCR beta libraries, quantitative 5'-RACE with molecular barcodes was used. Using its own MiXCR run on the 5' RACE reads, TCRdb lists one record per CDR3 protein. The top ten hold just over 0.5% of the sample, which has about 800,000 distinct CDR3 sequences, approximately 10% seen once. V and J are TRBV28 and TRBJ2-7; 9 nucleotides match TRBD2. Sequencing used blood, either unsorted or a sorted T cell fraction (not recorded which). The TCR was taken from a male donor with ankylosing spondylitis. CDR3 amino acids: CASSYRVAGAYEQYF. The CDR3 DNA reads TGTGCCAGCAGTTATAGGGTAGCGGGAGCCTACGAGCAGTACTTC.